Presented here are 10 T cell receptor beta chains from one specimen sequenced in a study of PD-L1 blockade in urothelial cancer. Sequenced by immunoSEQ multiplex PCR; TCRdb stores in-frame clones only, minus some. Of roughly 41,000 clones listed, about four fifths are singletons. The material sequenced was PBMCs, taken around atezolizumab (anti-PD-L1) treatment. These receptors came from a man aged 55 to 70 with urothelial cancer.

There are a few counts of this clone. The genes are TRBV15 and TRBJ1-5; D is possibly TRBD1 (6 bases). The CDR3 totals 14 residues. Looked up from germline, CDR1 is LNHNV and CDR2 is YYDKDF (reference sequence). V lost 8 bases and J 2 bases, leaving 13 bases between the germline ends. The CDR3 protein is CATPSRQGNQPQHF. CDR3 nucleotides: TGTGCCACCCCTTCACGACAGGGCAATCAGCCCCAGCATTTT.

The V call is TRBV5-5, the J call TRBJ1-6; possibly TRBD1 for D (5 bases). V shed 4 bases and J shed 0 bases, with 20 bases lying between them. The CDR3 runs 19 residues. CDR1 is SGHKS, CDR2 YYEKEE, per germline (reference sequence). Written as DNA, the CDR3 is TGTGCCAGCAGCCAAGCCCCGACAGCATTGAGCTCCTATAATTCACCCCTCCACTTT. Protein sequence: CASSQAPTALSSYNSPLHF.

This clone has a handful of counts. This sequence joins TRBV28 and TRBJ1-6, with 7 bases that match TRBD1. The CDR3 is 14 amino acids. The V gene end was trimmed by 6 bases and the J gene end by 9 bases; junction bases not matched to a gene: 8. Per the germline V gene, CDR1 is MDHEN and CDR2 is SYDVKM. The CDR3 nucleotides read TGTGCCAGCAGGACAGGGAGTGGGGTTTCACCCCTCCACTTT. As protein: CASRTGSGVSPLHF.

This chain joins TRBV11-2 and TRBJ1-1; D is unclear. V lost 4 bases to trimming and J lost 0 bases, with 6 bases between them. The germline V gene has CDR1 SGHAT and CDR2 FQNNGV. The CDR3 has 13 residues. Here the CDR3 reads CASSSNMNTEAFF. CDR3 DNA: TGTGCCAGCAGCTCCAACATGAACACTGAAGCTTTCTTT.

J is TRBJ1-6 and V is TRBV2, with 10 bases matching TRBD1. Germline values: CDR1 SNHLY, CDR2 FYNNEI. The length of the CDR3 is 16 residues. The V segment lost 7 bases and the J segment 7 bases; nucleotides outside the gene matches: 10. In DNA form, the CDR3 reads TGTGCCAGCATCTCGGCGGACAGGGGGGAAAATTCACCCCTCCACTTT. It codes for CASISADRGENSPLHF.

The rearrangement uses TRBV30 and TRBJ1-2; 7 bases fit TRBD1. The junction had 3 bases not matched to a gene; V was cut back by 5 bases and J by 6 bases. The CDR3 spans 11 residues. Germline V gene data show CDR1 as GTSNPN and CDR2 as SVGIG (reference sequence). The CDR3 sequence: CAWDRENGYTF. DNA for the CDR3: TGTGCCTGGGACAGGGAGAATGGCTACACCTTC.

The rearrangement links TRBV6-6 to TRBJ1-1; 7 bases are shared with TRBD1. V gave up 8 bases and J gave up 3 bases; unmatched junction bases: 12. The CDR3 runs 15 residues. Germline loops: CDR1 MNHNY, CDR2 SVGAGI (reference sequence). The CDR3 nucleotides are TGTGCCAGCGGACGGACAGGTACGGCGTACACTGAAGCTTTCTTT. This sequence encodes CASGRTGTAYTEAFF.

This clone showed up just a few times. The chain is built from TRBV5-1 and TRBJ1-2; a weak D match, TRBD1 (5 bases). The CDR3 runs to 13 residues. Germline CDR1 is SGHRS and CDR2 is YFSETQ. V was clipped by 0 bases and J by 8 bases, with 11 bases between them. The CDR3 reads CASSLGGDLGYTF. CDR3 in DNA: TGCGCCAGCAGCTTGGGGGGGGATCTAGGCTACACCTTC.

This chain connects TRBV28 to TRBJ1-2; a possible D gene is TRBD1 (5 bases). V lost 5 bases and J lost 10, with 20 bases in between. CDR3 size: 14 residues. Germline V gene data show CDR1 as MDHEN and CDR2 as SYDVKM. CDR3 in amino acids: CASSLPIQGRYYTF. As DNA, the CDR3 is TGTGCCAGCAGTCTCCCTATCCAGGGAAGGTACTACACCTTC.

This chain joins TRBV4-1 and TRBJ2-1; 12 nucleotides match TRBD2. The CDR3 spans 19 residues. The junction had 9 bases not matched to a gene; V was cut back by 3 bases and J by 0 bases. CDR1 and CDR2 (germline): MGHRA, YSYEKL. The chain's CDR3 is CASSHSTSGGFSSYNEQFF. CDR3 in DNA: TGCGCCAGCAGCCATTCGACTAGCGGGGGTTTTAGCTCCTACAATGAGCAGTTCTTC.